Listed below are T cell receptor beta chains from one sample, sequenced in a study of blood T cell repertoires in COVID-19. Clones were sequenced by immunoSEQ multiplex PCR, and TCRdb holds only the in-frame ones, with some missing. The sample contains 180,000 or so clones, about three quarters of which appear only once. The specimen was peripheral blood. The receptors were sampled from a woman aged 80 or over with active or convalescent COVID-19. Each CDR3 is given with its conserved first and last residue. The D gene is left open where the match is weak. Expanded clones get a size class; other rows say once, few or many, or leave the size out.

TRBJ1-4 | TRBD1 | TRBV7-9 | few | TGTGCCAGCAGCGGGTGGGACAGTCCAAATGAAAAACTGTTTTTT | CASSGWDSPNEKLFF
TRBJ1-2 | . | TRBV28 | . | TGTGCCAGCAACCTACAGGGAGCCCAGGGGTACACCTTC | CASNLQGAQGYTF
TRBJ2-5 | . | TRBV29-1 | . | TGCAGCGTGGTACCCGGGGAGACCCAGTACTTC | CSVVPGETQYF
TRBJ2-6 | . | TRBV10-3 | . | TGTGCCATCAGCGCACAGTTAACTGGGGCCAACGTCCTGACTTTC | CAISAQLTGANVLTF
TRBJ2-5 | TRBD2 | TRBV7-2 | once | TGTGCCAGCAGCTCCTCAACTAGCGGGGGGTTCGGCCAGTACTTC | CASSSSTSGGFGQYF
TRBJ2-2 | TRBD1 | TRBV6-5 | . | TGTGCCAGCAGTTTCCGGACAGGTCGGGACGGGGAGCTGTTTTTT | CASSFRTGRDGELFF
TRBJ2-3 | TRBD2 | TRBV5-1 | . | TGCGCCAGCAGCTTGACTAGCGGGTACTCCACAGATACGCAGTATTTT | CASSLTSGYSTDTQYF
TRBJ1-2 | TRBD1 | TRBV14 | . | TGTGCCAGCAGCCAAAGATTTCAGGGGGCTGGCTATGGCTACACCTTC | CASSQRFQGAGYGYTF
TRBJ1-4 | . | TRBV19 | few | TGTGCCAGTAAGGGGCAGGGGAGCGCAACTAATGAAAAACTGTTTTTT | CASKGQGSATNEKLFF
TRBJ1-4 | . | TRBV7-2 | . | TGTGCCAGCAGCCTGACCGGACAGATCAATGAAAAACTGTTTTTT | CASSLTGQINEKLFF
TRBJ2-7 | . | TRBV28 | . | TGTGCCAGCAGTTTTCAGGGCATTGATTCCTACGAGCAGTACTTC | CASSFQGIDSYEQYF